This T cell receptor beta chain was sequenced in a study of siplizumab effects on memory and regulatory T cells. Generated by immunoSEQ multiplex PCR, the TCRdb table keeps only in-frame clones and is missing some. Of roughly 100,000 clones in the sample, approximately 93% were seen once. Looked up from germline, CDR1 is SGHRS and CDR2 is YFSETQ. This CDR3 contains 12 residues. V was trimmed by 0 bases and J by 5 bases, leaving 5 bases between them. Sequences were obtained from Tregs sorted from blood. V usage is TRBV5-1 and J usage is TRBJ1-2; D is ambiguous. The receptor's source is a human donor in good health. CDR3 DNA sequence: TGCGCCAGCAGCTTGGGAGAGTATGGCTACACCTTC. Translated, it gives CASSLGEYGYTF.